This T cell receptor (beta chain) was sequenced during a study of T cell clonotyping in hematopoietic cell transplantation. The data were produced by immunoSEQ multiplex PCR, yet TCRdb's version contains in-frame clones alone and is incomplete. The sample yields fewer than 15,000 clones, about nine tenths seen once. CDR1 is MDHEN, CDR2 SYDVKM, per germline. The ends were cut back, 5 bases at V and 2 bases at J, with 9 bases in the middle. The CDR3 covers 13 residues. This chain joins TRBV28 and TRBJ1-2; D is ambiguous. The starting material was PBMCs, obtained 100 days after allogeneic stem cell transplant. The TCR comes from a male patient aged 50 to 60 who had an allogeneic stem cell transplant from an unrelated donor, so T cells may come from the graft donor. Some clones in this sample may be carry-over from other donors' samples. The CDR3 DNA sequence: TGTGCCAGCAGTCACCCGGGCAACTATGGCTACACCTTC. Protein sequence: CASSHPGNYGYTF.